The clone carrying this T cell receptor (beta chain) showed up just a few times. The antigen remains undetermined. cDNA molecules carried unique molecular identifiers, and template switching added a universal primer site. TCRdb re-derived calls from the 5' RACE reads in MiXCR, one entry per CDR3 protein. Among approximately 470,000 distinct CDR3 sequences, 12% to 15% were seen once, and the ten largest hold more than 0.5%. The data were obtained in a study of identical twins. General observations from the study: Abundant cord blood beta clonotypes carried fewer insertions; memory repertoires showed none. Potential partial confounding of zero-insertion analyses by invariant MAIT and iNKT cells was noted.

Germline CDR1 is SGHRS and CDR2 is YFSETQ. The ends lost 5 bases at V and 4 bases at J; junction bases unmatched: 8. The CDR3 length is 15 residues. These data also formed part of another study, on yellow fever vaccine responses in identical twins.

The TCR sequence derives from a woman younger than 35 in good health. The sequenced sample consisted of CD4+ T cells sorted from blood. The chain has TRBV5-1 and TRBJ2-2, with TRBD1 matching 7 bases. The CDR3 sequence: CASRDQGVFTGELFF. CDR3 nucleotide sequence: TGCGCCAGCAGGGACCAGGGGGTTTTCACCGGGGAGCTGTTTTTT. The full variable domain, rest sourced from reference TRBV5-1 and TRBJ2-2, is KAGVTQTPRYLIKTRGQQVTLSCSPISGHRSVSWYQQTPGQGLQFLFEYFSETQRNKGNFPGRFSGRQFSNSRSEMNVSTLELGDSALYLCASRDQGVFTGELFFGEGSRLTVL.